The 17 T cell receptor beta chains reported below all come from one sample, sequenced in a study of T cells after yellow fever vaccination. TCRdb reprocessed the 5' RACE reads with MiXCR, giving one entry per CDR3 protein. The sample gives about 300,000 distinct CDR3 sequences, approximately 10% of which show up once; over 3% is in the top ten. The material sequenced was CD4+ T cells sorted from PBMCs, taken 5 days after the yellow fever booster vaccination. The receptor set was obtained from a young man who received the YFV17D yellow fever vaccine.

This clonotype occurred a few times. V gene TRBV23-1 combines with J gene TRBJ2-5; D is undetermined. TRBV23-1 is assigned to the ORF class and has an uncertain function. The CDR3 extends over 13 amino acids. Trimming removed 3 bases at V and 9 bases at J, with 14 bases between. CDR3 DNA sequence: TGCGCCAGCAGTCAGTTACTTTGTCGGGCCCAGTACTTC. This sequence encodes CASSQLLCRAQYF.

This clonotype was seen repeatedly, ten times or more. The rearrangement links TRBV7-9 to TRBJ2-5; D assignment may be TRBD1 or TRBD2 (5 bases each). V dropped 3 bases and J dropped 7 bases, with 18 bases sitting between them. Germline-derived CDR1 and CDR2 are SEHNR and FQNEAQ (reference sequence). The CDR3 totals 15 residues. Written as DNA, the CDR3 is TGTGCCAGCAGCTTCTCCCCTATTGTGAGGGGGACCCAGTACTTC. Translated: CASSFSPIVRGTQYF.

This clonotype was recorded a few times. The chain uses TRBV5-1 and TRBJ2-3; unclear D gene. The CDR3 has 15 amino acids. Germline CDR1 SGHRS, CDR2 YFSETQ. The V gene lost 5 bases and the J gene lost 2 bases, with 15 bases spanning the gap. The CDR3 bases are TGCGCCAGCAGGAGTCAGGCCGACATCACAGATACGCAGTATTTT. Translation: CASRSQADITDTQYF. Complete variable domain (other parts from reference TRBV5-1 and TRBJ2-3): KAGVTQTPRYLIKTRGQQVTLSCSPISGHRSVSWYQQTPGQGLQFLFEYFSETQRNKGNFPGRFSGRQFSNSRSEMNVSTLELGDSALYLCASRSQADITDTQYFGPGTRLTVL.

The chain carries TRBV5-1 and TRBJ1-1; 7 nucleotides agree with TRBD1. J gave up 7 bases and V 4 bases, and 7 bases lay outside the gene matches. Looked up from germline, CDR1 is SGHRS and CDR2 is YFSETQ. The CDR3 runs to 13 residues. CDR3 sequence (DNA): TGCGCCAGCAGCACCCAGGGGGGATATGAAGCTTTCTTT. Amino acids: CASSTQGGYEAFF.

The V and J genes are TRBV7-8 and TRBJ2-3; D possibly corresponds to TRBD2 (5 bases). Trimming stripped 4 bases from V and 0 bases from J, with 23 bases between. Germline V CDR1 and CDR2: SGHVS, FQNEAQ. CDR3 length: 19 residues. CDR3 in amino acids: CASSSNRYARGTSTDTQYF. The CDR3, as DNA: TGTGCCAGCAGCTCCAACCGGTACGCCCGGGGAACTAGCACAGATACGCAGTATTTT.

In its sample, this clonotype was seen many times. This chain connects TRBV7-6 to TRBJ2-3; D remains unclear. CDR1 is SGHVS, CDR2 FNYEAQ, per germline. This CDR3 comprises 11 residues. Trimming shortened V by 3 bases and J by 5 bases, and 3 bases separated the two germline ends. The CDR3 nucleotides read TGTGCCAGCAGCTTCCAAGATACGCAGTATTTT. Its translation: CASSFQDTQYF.

This clonotype has a handful of counts. The rearrangement joins TRBV4-2 to TRBJ1-6; no clear D. Trimming pared 0 bases from V and 5 bases from J, leaving 8 bases between. The CDR3 sequence is 15 residues long. Germline CDR1 is LGHNA and CDR2 is YNFKEQ. The chain's CDR3 is CASSQETNDNSPLHF. The CDR3, as DNA: TGTGCCAGCAGCCAAGAGACAAATGATAATTCACCCCTCCACTTT.

This clonotype has just one count. The chain employs TRBV5-4 and TRBJ2-1; D gene ambiguous. Germline V gives CDR1 SGHNT, CDR2 YYREEE (reference sequence). V lost 0 bases, J lost 7 bases, and 5 bases lay in between. CDR3 length: 12 residues. Here the CDR3 DNA reads TGTGCCAGCAGCTTGGAGTGGAATGAGCAGTTCTTC. Its translation is CASSLEWNEQFF.

The V call is TRBV2, the J call TRBJ1-2; 7 bases agree with TRBD1. The CDR3 totals 12 residues. Germline V gene data show CDR1 as SNHLY and CDR2 as FYNNEI. The V and J ends lost 7 bases and 7 bases, in that order; junction bases with no gene match: 6. As DNA, the CDR3 is TGTGCCAGCAACACAGGGGCGCGTGGCTACACCTTC. Encoded protein: CASNTGARGYTF.

This clonotype showed up many times. V and J are TRBV7-2 and TRBJ1-6; D uncertain. This CDR3 has 15 residues. Trimming shortened V by 2 bases and J by 2 bases, and 7 bases separated the two germline ends. Germline V CDR1 and CDR2: SGHTA, FQGNSA. The CDR3 sequence: CASSLLGAYNSPLHF. CDR3 coding DNA: TGTGCCAGCAGCTTACTCGGGGCCTATAATTCACCCCTCCACTTT.

V gene TRBV12-3 or TRBV12-4 combines with J gene TRBJ2-2, with D unclear. The CDR3 runs to 12 residues. V lost 6 bases, J lost 7 bases, and 9 bases lay in between. The CDR3 DNA reads TGTGCCAGCAGGCCCCTGCTCGGGGAGCTGTTTTTT. Amino acid sequence: CASRPLLGELFF.

This clonotype was seen a handful of times. J is TRBJ1-5 and V is TRBV7-2; D is undetermined. Germline values: CDR1 SGHTA, CDR2 FQGNSA. The V gene lost 5 bases and the J gene lost 3 bases, with 14 bases spanning the gap. CDR3 length: 15 residues. CDR3 protein: CASSPRGGFNQPQHF. CDR3 in DNA: TGTGCCAGCAGCCCTCGTGGAGGTTTCAATCAGCCCCAGCATTTT.

This clonotype was detected a few times. The chain joins TRBV29-1 to TRBJ2-6, with D uncertain. Germline CDR1 reads SQVTM; CDR2 reads ANQGSEA. V was clipped by 7 bases and J by 0 bases, with 16 bases between them. The CDR3 is 16 residues long. The CDR3 region is CSARQAGSSGANVLTF. CDR3 in DNA: TGCAGCGCAAGACAAGCAGGATCCTCTGGGGCCAACGTCCTGACTTTC.

This clonotype was counted ten times or more. The CDR3, as DNA: TGTGCCAGCTCACTGCGAGGGGCCGCGGACACAGATACGCAGTATTTT. This sequence encodes CASSLRGAADTDTQYF. The chain couples TRBV18 to TRBJ2-3; D may correspond to TRBD1 or TRBD2 (5 bases each). CDR1 KGHSH and CDR2 LQKENI come from the germline V gene. The V end lost 4 bases, the J end lost 2 bases, and 16 bases lay between the germline ends. This CDR3 is 16 amino acids long. Looking up the rest from reference TRBV18 and TRBJ2-3 gives the full variable domain: NAGVMQNPRHLVRRRGQEARLRCSPMKGHSHVYWYRQLPEEGLKFMVYLQKENIIDESGMPKERFSAEFPKEGPSILRIQQVVRGDSAAYFCASSLRGAADTDTQYFGPGTRLTVL.

This clonotype was counted between two and nine times. This chain links TRBV20-1 with TRBJ2-6, with D possibly matching TRBD2 (6 bases). CDR1 and CDR2 from the germline V gene are DFQATT and SNEGSKA (reference sequence). V gave up 2 bases and J gave up 2 bases, with 7 bases separating them. CDR3 length: 14 residues. For the CDR3, the DNA is TGCAGTGCTAGACGGGAGCCTGGGGCCAACGTCCTGACTTTC. Its translation is CSARREPGANVLTF.

This clonotype was counted between two and nine times. The V call is TRBV12-3 or TRBV12-4, the J call TRBJ1-5; the D gene is possibly TRBD1 (5 bases). This CDR3 comprises 14 residues. Trimming took 2 bases from V and 5 from J, leaving 10 bases between them. CDR3 sequence (DNA): TGTGCCAGCAGTTTATGGGGCAACGATCAGCCCCAGCATTTT. It is translated as CASSLWGNDQPQHF.

Only a few counts were recorded for this clonotype. This chain joins TRBV20-1 and TRBJ2-3; 7 nucleotides line up with TRBD2. CDR3 length: 14 amino acids. Per the germline V gene, CDR1 is DFQATT and CDR2 is SNEGSKA (reference sequence). V shed 3 bases, J shed 1 base, and the junction held 4 bases outside the gene matches. DNA for the CDR3: TGCAGTGCTAGGCTGACTAGCCGCACAGATACGCAGTATTTT. It translates to CSARLTSRTDTQYF.